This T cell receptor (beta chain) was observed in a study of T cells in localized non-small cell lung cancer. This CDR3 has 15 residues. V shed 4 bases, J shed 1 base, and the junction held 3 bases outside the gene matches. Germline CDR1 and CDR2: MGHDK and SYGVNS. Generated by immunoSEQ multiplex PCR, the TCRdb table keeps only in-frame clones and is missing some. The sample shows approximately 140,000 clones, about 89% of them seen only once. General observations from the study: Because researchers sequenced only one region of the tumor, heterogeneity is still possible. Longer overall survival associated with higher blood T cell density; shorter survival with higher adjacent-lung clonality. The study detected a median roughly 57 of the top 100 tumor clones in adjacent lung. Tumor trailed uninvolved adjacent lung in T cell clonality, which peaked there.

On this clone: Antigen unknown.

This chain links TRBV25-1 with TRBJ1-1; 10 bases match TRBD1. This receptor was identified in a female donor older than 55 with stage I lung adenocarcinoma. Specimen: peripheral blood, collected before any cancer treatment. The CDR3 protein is CASSARDRGNTEAFF. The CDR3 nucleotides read TGTGCCAGCAGTGCCCGGGACAGGGGGAACACTGAAGCTTTCTTT.